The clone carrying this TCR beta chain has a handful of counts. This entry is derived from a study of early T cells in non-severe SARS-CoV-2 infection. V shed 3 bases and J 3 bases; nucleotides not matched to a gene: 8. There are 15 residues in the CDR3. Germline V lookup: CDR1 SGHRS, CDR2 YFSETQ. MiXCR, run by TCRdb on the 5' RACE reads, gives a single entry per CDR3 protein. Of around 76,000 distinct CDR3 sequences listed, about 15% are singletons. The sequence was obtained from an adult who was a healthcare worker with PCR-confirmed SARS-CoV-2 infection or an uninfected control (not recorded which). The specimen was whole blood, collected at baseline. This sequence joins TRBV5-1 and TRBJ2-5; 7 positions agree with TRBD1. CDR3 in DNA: TGCGCCAGCAGCTCCGGGACAGCGTGGGAAGAGACCCAGTACTTC. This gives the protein CASSSGTAWEETQYF.